This is a list of T cell receptor beta chains from one sample in a study of blood T cell repertoires in COVID-19. Clones were read by immunoSEQ multiplex PCR, and TCRdb kept only the in-frame ones, dropping some. This table has over 25,000 clones, 80% to 90% appearing once. The specimen sequenced was peripheral blood. The receptors shown here come from a woman between 45 and 65 years old with active COVID-19. Both conserved end residues are part of each CDR3. Each record gives: J gene, V gene, D gene, CDR3 protein, CDR3 DNA. D genes are given only for firm matches.

>TRBJ1-1|TRBV7-9|TRBD1
CASSKSDRDTEAFF
TGTGCCAGCAGTAAATCTGACAGGGACACTGAAGCTTTCTTT
>TRBJ2-5|TRBV7-9|-
CASSLATSGRETQYF
TGTGCCAGCAGCTTAGCTACGTCAGGGCGAGAGACCCAGTACTTC
>TRBJ2-3|TRBV28|-
CASSTGYTQYF
TGTGCCAGCAGCACCGGGTATACGCAGTATTTT
>TRBJ1-4|TRBV28|-
CASSPGQWTGEKLFF
TGTGCCAGCAGTCCCGGACAGTGGACGGGAGAAAAACTGTTTTTT
>TRBJ2-3|TRBV10-3|TRBD2
CAISSGTSQDTQYF
TGTGCCATCTCATCCGGGACTAGCCAAGATACGCAGTATTTT
>TRBJ1-2|TRBV6-1|-
CASSDLGYGRKRDYGYTF
TGTGCCAGCAGTGATCTTGGCTACGGGAGGAAACGGGACTATGGCTACACCTTC
>TRBJ2-5|TRBV15|-
CATSRDFGTPETQYF
TGTGCCACCAGCAGAGACTTCGGGACTCCAGAGACCCAGTACTTC
>TRBJ1-2|TRBV12-3/TRBV12-4|TRBD1
CASSWDRAYGYTF
TGTGCCAGCAGCTGGGACAGGGCCTATGGCTACACCTTC
>TRBJ2-2|TRBV5-4|TRBD2
CASSLWTSDTGELFF
TGTGCCAGCAGCTTGTGGACTAGTGATACCGGGGAGCTGTTTTTT
>TRBJ2-5|TRBV28|-
CASRQGGQGETQYF
TGTGCCAGCAGACAGGGGGGGCAGGGGGAGACCCAGTACTTC